This T cell receptor beta chain was captured by sequencing in a study of T-cell memory formation after mild COVID-19. MiXCR, run by TCRdb on the 5' RACE reads, gives a single entry per CDR3 protein. The table shows about 320,000 distinct CDR3 sequences, with roughly an eighth occurring only once. V shed 4 bases and J 15 bases; nucleotides not matched to a gene: 13. Germline CDR1 is MGHRA and CDR2 is YSYEKL. This CDR3 has 14 residues. Sequenced material: PBMCs or a T cell subset sorted from them (not recorded which). The TCR was taken from a man between 18 and 35 years old who had mild COVID-19 (a few samples of this study predate the infection). Cell type and time point are not known. This sequence joins TRBV4-1 and TRBJ2-1, with TRBD2 matching over 9 bases. CDR3 DNA sequence: TGCGCCAGCAGCCGTCCGGGACTAGCCTTAAATCTGTTCTTC. Encoded protein: CASSRPGLALNLFF.